This is a list of T cell receptor beta chains from one sample in a study of blood T cell repertoires in COVID-19. The assay was immunoSEQ multiplex PCR, and TCRdb's table has in-frame clones only and misses some. The sample has around 180,000 clones, just under 80% seen once. Specimen: peripheral blood. The receptors were sampled from a man between 65 and 80 years old with active or convalescent COVID-19. The CDR3 runs from the conserved cysteine through the conserved F or W. Each record gives: J gene, V gene, D gene, clone size, CDR3 protein, CDR3 DNA. A D gene is named only where the DNA matches it firmly. Clone size is given for some rows only: seen once, a few or many times, or a class if the clone is expanded.

>TRBJ2-3|TRBV14|.|.
CASSKIGPDTQYF
TGTGCCAGCAGCAAAATTGGCCCAGATACGCAGTATTTT
>TRBJ2-2|TRBV7-2|TRBD2|.
CASSLQGREAGELFF
TGTGCCAGCAGCTTACAAGGGAGGGAGGCCGGGGAGCTGTTTTTT
>TRBJ2-7|TRBV6-5|.|.
CASSYSGRLDEQYF
TGTGCCAGCAGTTACTCAGGCAGGCTCGACGAGCAGTACTTC
>TRBJ1-1|TRBV2|.|.
CASSDREATEAFF
TGTGCCAGCAGTGACAGGGAGGCCACTGAAGCTTTCTTT
>TRBJ1-2|TRBV30|.|.
CAWNQGNYGYTF
TGTGCCTGGAACCAGGGGAACTATGGCTACACCTTC
>TRBJ2-1|TRBV5-1|.|.
CASSLATLSSYNEQFF
TGCGCCAGCAGCTTGGCGACTCTTTCTTCCTACAATGAGCAGTTCTTC
>TRBJ2-1|TRBV3-1/TRBV3-2|TRBD2|.
CASSPLGLAGENNEQFF
TGTGCCAGCAGCCCCTTGGGTCTGGCGGGAGAGAACAATGAGCAGTTCTTC
>TRBJ1-2|TRBV5-1|TRBD1|.
CASSFSGGNWGSNGYTF
TGCGCCAGCAGCTTTTCAGGGGGCAATTGGGGCTCCAATGGCTACACCTTC
>TRBJ2-1|TRBV9|TRBD2|.
CASTRSGTSGRAEQFF
TGTGCCAGCACCCGTAGTGGGACTAGCGGGAGGGCTGAGCAGTTCTTC
>TRBJ2-1|TRBV11-3|TRBD2|.
CASSLAGGADYEQFF
TGTGCCAGCAGCTTAGCGGGGGGGGCCGATTATGAGCAGTTCTTC
>TRBJ2-7|TRBV2|TRBD1|few
CASTWGTYQGAKYEQYF
TGTGCCAGCACCTGGGGGACCTACCAGGGGGCTAAGTACGAGCAGTACTTC
>TRBJ2-7|TRBV6-2/TRBV6-3|TRBD2|once
CASSYKISGGSTYEQYF
TGTGCCAGCAGTTATAAAATTAGCGGGGGATCGACCTACGAGCAGTACTTC
>TRBJ2-6|TRBV15|TRBD2|.
CATSRVAGSGANVLTF
TGTGCCACCAGCAGAGTAGCGGGCTCTGGGGCCAACGTCCTGACTTTC
>TRBJ2-7|TRBV3-1/TRBV3-2|TRBD1|.
CASSQGPGGQDEQYF
TGTGCCAGCAGCCAAGGCCCAGGGGGCCAGGACGAGCAGTACTTC
>TRBJ2-1|TRBV7-9|.|.
CASRPLPPGQFF
TGTGCCAGCAGACCCCTTCCCCCCGGGCAGTTCTTC
>TRBJ2-3|TRBV19|TRBD2|.
CASSTRLLAADTQYF
TGTGCCAGTAGTACAAGACTACTAGCGGCAGATACGCAGTATTTT
>TRBJ2-3|TRBV7-6|TRBD2|once
CASSLGSGRGTDTQYF
TGTGCCAGCAGCTTGGGTAGCGGGAGGGGCACAGATACGCAGTATTTT
>TRBJ1-4|TRBV11-2|TRBD1|.
CASSPGQGIREKLFF
TGTGCCAGCAGCCCCGGACAGGGTATTCGTGAAAAACTGTTTTTT
>TRBJ2-3|TRBV5-4|.|once
CASSSPWSDTQYF
TGTGCCAGCAGCTCCCCCTGGAGTGATACGCAGTATTTT
>TRBJ2-7|TRBV30|TRBD1|.
CAWSVGQGIYEQYF
TGTGCCTGGAGTGTGGGACAGGGAATATACGAGCAGTACTTC
>TRBJ2-5|TRBV9|.|.
CASSPQTGQETQYF
TGTGCCAGCAGCCCACAAACAGGCCAAGAGACCCAGTACTTC
>TRBJ2-5|TRBV7-2|TRBD2|.
CASSLGGGDETQYF
TGTGCCAGCAGCTTAGGGGGGGGTGACGAGACCCAGTACTTC
>TRBJ2-1|TRBV30|.|.
CAWSRGSGGSYNEQFF
TGTGCCTGGAGTCGTGGTAGCGGTGGGTCCTACAATGAGCAGTTCTTC
>TRBJ2-7|TRBV6-5|TRBD2|many
CASGRLAGGHEQYF
TGTGCCAGCGGAAGACTAGCGGGGGGCCACGAGCAGTACTTC
>TRBJ2-1|TRBV19|TRBD1|.
CASSQTGRSYNEQFF
TGTGCCAGTAGTCAGACAGGGCGATCCTACAATGAGCAGTTCTTC
>TRBJ2-7|TRBV19|.|.
CASSHRGLLGYEQYF
TGTGCCAGTAGCCACAGGGGACTCCTAGGGTACGAGCAGTACTTC
>TRBJ1-5|TRBV6-2/TRBV6-3|TRBD1|once
CASSYGDRVGNQPQHF
TGTGCCAGCAGTTACGGGGACAGGGTCGGCAATCAGCCCCAGCATTTT
>TRBJ2-3|TRBV11-2|.|few
CASSYLADTQYF
TGTGCCAGCAGCTACCTAGCGGATACGCAGTATTTT
>TRBJ2-1|TRBV6-2/TRBV6-3|.|once
CASSYSRVNEQFF
TGTGCCAGCAGTTACTCCAGGGTCAATGAGCAGTTCTTC
>TRBJ2-5|TRBV27|.|.
CASSLGGGAAQETQYF
TGTGCCAGCAGTTTGGGAGGAGGGGCCGCCCAAGAGACCCAGTACTTC
>TRBJ1-6|TRBV30|TRBD1|.
CAWSALRQGFNSPLHF
TGTGCCTGGAGTGCCCTCCGACAGGGGTTTAATTCACCCCTCCACTTT
>TRBJ1-2|TRBV5-1|.|.
CASSLGAGDGYTF
TGCGCCAGCAGCTTGGGGGCAGGGGACGGCTACACCTTC
>TRBJ2-2|TRBV11-3|.|few
CASSLTGTGELFF
TGTGCCAGCAGCTTAACAGGGACCGGGGAGCTGTTTTTT
>TRBJ1-3|TRBV4-3|.|.
CASSQDRLSGNTIYF
TGCGCCAGCAGCCAAGATAGACTTTCTGGAAACACCATATATTTT
>TRBJ2-3|TRBV5-5|.|.
CASRPDTSTDTQYF
TGTGCCAGCAGACCTGACACCAGCACAGATACGCAGTATTTT
>TRBJ1-5|TRBV6-5|.|.
CASGRGASNNQPQHF
TGTGCCAGCGGCCGGGGGGCTTCTAACAATCAGCCCCAGCATTTT
>TRBJ1-2|TRBV5-6|.|.
CASSLPRANYGYTF
TGTGCCAGCAGCTTGCCCCGAGCTAACTATGGCTACACCTTC